These 14 T cell receptor beta chains came from one sample sequenced in a study of blood T cell repertoires in COVID-19. Here immunoSEQ multiplex PCR was the method, and the copy in TCRdb shows in-frame clones only, minus some. The sample holds fewer than 250,000 clones, 82% seen once. Material: peripheral blood. The receptors stem from an older woman with COVID-19, enrolled during active disease.

The chain uses TRBV30 and TRBJ1-5; weak D call: TRBD1 (5 bases). Trimming cost V 3 bases and J 0 bases, with 12 bases left between them. CDR3 size: 15 residues. Looked up from germline, CDR1 is GTSNPN and CDR2 is SVGIG (reference sequence). The CDR3 bases are TGTGCCTGGAGGCGGCGCAGGGCTAGCAATCAGCCCCAGCATTTT. Amino acid sequence: CAWRRRRASNQPQHF.

This clone was found a few times. The gene calls are TRBV2 and TRBJ2-1; 13 nucleotides align to TRBD2. The CDR3 has 15 residues. The ends lost 6 bases at V and 9 bases at J; junction bases unmatched: 8. Germline V lookup: CDR1 SNHLY, CDR2 FYNNEI. CDR3 region: CASRATSGGLFEQFF. CDR3 DNA sequence: TGTGCCAGCAGGGCGACTAGCGGGGGGTTGTTTGAGCAGTTCTTC.

A few counts support this clone. The V and J genes are TRBV7-9 and TRBJ1-1, with 12 bases identical to TRBD1. The germline V gene encodes CDR1 SEHNR and CDR2 FQNEAQ (reference sequence). The ends lost 4 bases at V and 5 bases at J; junction bases unmatched: 8. The CDR3 sequence is 16 residues long. CDR3 amino acids: CASSSRDRGLLTEAFF. The CDR3 DNA is TGTGCCAGCAGCTCGCGGGACAGGGGGCTGTTGACTGAAGCTTTCTTT.

This clone occurred a few times. V gene TRBV19 combines with J gene TRBJ1-5, with 7 bases lining up with TRBD1. CDR1 LNHDA and CDR2 SQIVND come from the germline V gene (reference sequence). Losses at the gene ends were 3 bases for V and 0 bases for J; bases not matched to a gene: 5. The CDR3 runs to 16 residues. The chain's CDR3 is CASSIGDSYSNQPQHF. DNA for the CDR3: TGTGCCAGTAGTATCGGGGACAGCTATAGCAATCAGCCCCAGCATTTT.

This chain joins TRBV7-9 and TRBJ1-1; 11 bases are shared with TRBD1. The CDR3 covers 17 residues. Germline V lookup: CDR1 SEHNR, CDR2 FQNEAQ (reference sequence). The J segment lost 0 bases and the V segment lost 7 bases, leaving 10 bases of the junction unmatched. CDR3 in amino acids: CASTKRTGGRVNTEAFF. As DNA, the CDR3 is TGTGCCAGCACGAAGCGGACAGGGGGCCGCGTGAACACTGAAGCTTTCTTT.

This clone was observed once. This chain connects TRBV7-3 to TRBJ2-2, with D tentatively TRBD1 (6 bases). Trimming took off 6 bases at V and 5 bases at J, with 19 bases between the two ends. CDR3 length: 16 residues. The germline V gene encodes CDR1 SGHTA and CDR2 FQGTGA. For the CDR3, the DNA is TGTGCCAGCAGTCCCGGCCCCTCAGGGGTTACCGGGGAGCTGTTTTTT. Its protein is CASSPGPSGVTGELFF.

This clone turned up a few times. This chain connects TRBV6-2 or TRBV6-3 to TRBJ1-5; TRBD1 agrees at 12 bases. The germline gives CDR1 MNHEY, CDR2 SVGEGT. This CDR3 has 16 residues. Trimming removed 4 bases from V and 1 base from J; junction bases left unmatched: 2. The CDR3 reads CASSWDRGQSNQPQHF. Here the CDR3 DNA reads TGTGCCAGCAGTTGGGACAGGGGGCAAAGCAATCAGCCCCAGCATTTT.

This chain connects TRBV7-8 to TRBJ1-2; D is undetermined. Germline-derived CDR1 and CDR2 are SGHVS and FQNEAQ. CDR3 size: 14 residues. With 1 base removed from V and 0 bases from J, the gap between germline ends came to 6 bases. CDR3 coding DNA: TGTGCCAGCAGCTTAGGGTCAGCTAACTATGGCTACACCTTC. It codes for CASSLGSANYGYTF.

V and J are TRBV5-1 and TRBJ1-4; D remains ambiguous. The V end lost 1 base, the J end lost 8 bases, and 9 bases lay between the germline ends. Germline V CDR1 and CDR2: SGHRS, YFSETQ. The CDR3 loop spans 13 amino acids. CDR3 protein: CASSLTQEEKLFF. CDR3 nucleotide sequence: TGCGCCAGCAGCTTGACCCAAGAGGAAAAACTGTTTTTT. Full variable domain (remainder filled in from reference TRBV5-1 and TRBJ1-4): KAGVTQTPRYLIKTRGQQVTLSCSPISGHRSVSWYQQTPGQGLQFLFEYFSETQRNKGNFPGRFSGRQFSNSRSEMNVSTLELGDSALYLCASSLTQEEKLFFGSGTQLSVL.

CDR3 residues: CASSPKQQISNQPQHF. The DNA of the CDR3 is TGTGCCAGCAGCCCTAAACAGCAGATTAGCAATCAGCCCCAGCATTTT. The chain carries TRBV28 and TRBJ1-5; D is ambiguous. Trimming left V 6 bases short and J 0 bases short, with 15 bases between. Germline V gene lookup returns CDR1 MDHEN and CDR2 SYDVKM. The CDR3 is 16 residues long.

The chain joins TRBV28 to TRBJ1-4; 8 bases are shared with TRBD1. Germline-derived CDR1 and CDR2 are MDHEN and SYDVKM. The CDR3 loop spans 14 amino acids. Trimming cost V 2 bases and J 8 bases; bases outside gene matches: 4. The DNA for the CDR3 is TGTGCCAGCAGTTTACAGGGGACAGGAGAAAAACTGTTTTTT. Protein product: CASSLQGTGEKLFF.

The J gene is TRBJ1-2, the V gene TRBV3-1 (or the pseudogene TRBV3-2), with 11 bases lining up with TRBD1. The CDR3 runs 16 residues. From germline, CDR1 is LGHDT and CDR2 YNNKEL (reference sequence). V trimming: 4 bases; J trimming: 6 bases; junction bases outside the gene matches: 10. The CDR3 DNA is TGTGCCAGCAGCCGAGCGACGGGACAGGGGGAAAATGGCTACACCTTC. Residues: CASSRATGQGENGYTF.

The sample holds a few counts of this clone. The chain carries TRBV29-1 and TRBJ2-2; D perhaps matches TRBD2 (6 bases). The V end was cut by 3 bases, the J end by 1 base, with 15 bases between. This CDR3 is 16 amino acids long. Germline CDR1 and CDR2: SQVTM and ANQGSEA. The CDR3 region is CSVEVPGLMNTGELFF. DNA for the CDR3: TGCAGCGTTGAGGTTCCGGGACTGATGAACACCGGGGAGCTGTTTTTT.

The chain combines TRBV6-5 with TRBJ2-4; TRBD2 agrees at 10 bases. Trimming at V came to 4 bases and at J to 3 bases, leaving 6 bases not matched to a gene. Per germline, CDR1 MNHEY and CDR2 SVGAGI. The CDR3 is 16 amino acids. CDR3 DNA sequence: TGTGCCAGCAGTTCCCTCGGACTAGCGGACAAAAACATTCAGTACTTC. Residues: CASSSLGLADKNIQYF.